These T cell receptor beta chains were read from a single sample in a study of PD-1 blockade in classical Hodgkin lymphoma. Profiling relied on immunoSEQ multiplex PCR, and the TCRdb table lists in-frame clones only, not all of them. The profile shows 34,000 or so clones, 81% of them singletons. Sequences were derived from peripheral blood mononuclear cells (PBMCs), sampled before the fourth cycle of nivolumab. These receptor sequences come from a human donor with classical Hodgkin lymphoma. CDR3s leave out the opening cysteine and the closing phenylalanine or tryptophan.

V gene	J gene	CDR3 protein
TRBV19	TRBJ1-1	ASSPHRAVNTEAF
TRBV19	TRBJ2-1	ASTWSSSYNEQF
TRBV27	TRBJ1-2	ASSLSPGTGPGYT
TRBV4-3	TRBJ2-2	ASSQDSGNTGELF
TRBV7-2	TRBJ2-1	ASSGRLAGLGNEQF
TRBV6-4	TRBJ1-1	ASSDRDNTEAF
TRBV4-3	TRBJ2-5	ASSQDIRGGGETQY
TRBV27	TRBJ2-2	ASSLSLWAGQAGELF
TRBV7-8	TRBJ1-2	ASSPGAGPATYGYT
TRBV7-2	TRBJ1-1	ASSSRANTEAF
TRBV29-1	TRBJ2-2	SVEKDREFTGELF
TRBV28	TRBJ1-2	ASTGGGAEENYGYT
TRBV28	TRBJ1-1	ASSLLGGTVNTEAF
TRBV7-9	TRBJ2-7	ASSLARANEQY
TRBV9	TRBJ2-2	ASSKRDRGSGELF
TRBV6-5	TRBJ1-5	ASSYGGGYNQPQH
TRBV4-2	TRBJ1-5	ASSQERADQPQH
TRBV4-1	TRBJ1-3	ASSQVEPGNTIY
TRBV11-3	TRBJ2-1	ASSPTDNEQF
TRBV28	TRBJ1-2	ASSLGREFGYT
TRBV19	TRBJ1-5	ASSILFRQPQH
TRBV5-4	TRBJ1-1	ASSLDPGGYTEAF
TRBV20-1	TRBJ2-1	SASYENEQF
TRBV28	TRBJ2-7	ASSETGTGYEQY
TRBV5-6	TRBJ1-6	ASSTGQPNSPLH
TRBV5-1	TRBJ2-5	ASSSGQRQETQY
TRBV5-1	TRBJ1-1	ASSEGARGVTEAF